This TCR beta chain was recorded in a study of monozygotic twins with inflammatory bowel disease. TCRdb reprocessed the 5' RACE reads; each CDR3 protein has one entry and no DNA is given. The sample table includes 200,000 to 250,000 distinct CDR3 sequences. This CDR3 has 15 residues. Germline V lookup: CDR1 KGHDR, CDR2 SFDVKD. This TCR was sampled from a human donor with ulcerative colitis or Crohn's disease, or a healthy co-twin of an affected twin (not recorded which). The sequenced material came from blood. The V call is TRBV24-1, the J call TRBJ1-1; the TCRdb call, TRBD1, lacks DNA for checking. The CDR3 protein is CATSGRGGKNTEAFF.